The rows below give T cell receptor beta chains drawn from one sample of a study of CD8+ T cells in alopecia areata. Assay: immunoSEQ multiplex PCR; the TCRdb copy retains only in-frame clones and omits some. The table records some 200,000 clones, 59% of them present only once. The material sequenced was CD4+ T cells sorted from blood, taken at week 0. The receptors derive from a human donor with alopecia areata. Both conserved end residues are part of each CDR3. The D gene is left open where the match is weak. Expanded clones are given a class, and other clones once, few, many or no size at all.

clone_size d_call j_call v_call cdr3_nt cdr3_aa
- TRBD1 TRBJ2-2 TRBV2 TGTGCCAGCAGCGCTCACCGGACAGGGAGCGGGGAGCTGTTTTTT CASSAHRTGSGELFF
- TRBD2 TRBJ2-1 TRBV29-1 TGCAGCGTTCCTTTAGCGGGGGGTAGTGATGAGCAATTCTTC CSVPLAGGSDEQFF
- - TRBJ2-3 TRBV29-1 TGCAGCGTTGCTCCAGATACGCAGTATTTT CSVAPDTQYF
- TRBD1 TRBJ1-6 TRBV5-1 TGCGCCAGCAGTCAGGACAGGGGTAATTCACCCCTCCACTTT CASSQDRGNSPLHF
- TRBD1 TRBJ2-1 TRBV29-1 TGCAGCGTTGAGGGGACAGGGACCTCCTACAATGAGCAGTTCTTC CSVEGTGTSYNEQFF
- TRBD1 TRBJ2-7 TRBV18 TGTGCCAGCTCCGGAAACACCCTCACCGGGTCCAGGGGGTACGAGCAGTACTTC CASSGNTLTGSRGYEQYF
- TRBD1 TRBJ1-2 TRBV5-1 TGCGCCAGCAGCGGCGGACAGGGGGCGCATGGCTACACCTTC CASSGGQGAHGYTF
- - TRBJ1-1 TRBV25-1 TGTGCCAGCAGTGACATCAAGGACACTGAAGCTTTCTTT CASSDIKDTEAFF
few - TRBJ2-7 TRBV14 TGTGCCAGCAGCCAAGTCTTATACGAGCAGTACTTC CASSQVLYEQYF
- - TRBJ1-5 TRBV30 TGTGCCTGGGGGGAGAATCAGCCCCAGCATTTT CAWGENQPQHF
few TRBD2 TRBJ2-3 TRBV2 TGTGCCAGCGGGGTACCAGAAGCGGGGGCCTTCACAGATACGCAGTATTTT CASGVPEAGAFTDTQYF
few - TRBJ1-1 TRBV29-1 TGCAGCGTTGGATTTAAGGGGTTCCCAGAGAACACTGAAGCTTTCTTT CSVGFKGFPENTEAFF
- TRBD1 TRBJ2-7 TRBV6-5 TGTGCCAGCAGTTACTCGACAGGGTGGAAAGCCTACGAGCAGTACTTC CASSYSTGWKAYEQYF
once - TRBJ2-5 TRBV18 TGTGCCAGCTCAACGAGGGGCGTATCAAGGGAGACCCAGTACTTC CASSTRGVSRETQYF
- - TRBJ1-3 TRBV29-1 TGCAGCGGGGTCGGGGTCGGTGGAAACACCATATATTTT CSGVGVGGNTIYF
- TRBD1 TRBJ2-5 TRBV29-1 TGCAGCGTTGGGGGACAGGGGACGGTGACCCAGTACTTC CSVGGQGTVTQYF
few TRBD1 TRBJ1-4 TRBV4-1 TGCGCCAGCAGCGAGGGACAGGGGGCCGGATCCCTGTTTTTT CASSEGQGAGSLFF
- - TRBJ1-2 TRBV29-1 TGCAGCGTTCCGGCGGGAGGGGAGAATGGCTACACCTTC CSVPAGGENGYTF
- - TRBJ2-7 TRBV4-2 TGTGCCAGCAGCCAAGATCGTAGGAGGGACATTAGCTACGAGCAGTACTTC CASSQDRRRDISYEQYF
- - TRBJ1-1 TRBV30 TGTGCCTGGAGTATTTTGGACAGCCTTTGGAACACTGAAGCTTTCTTT CAWSILDSLWNTEAFF
- - TRBJ1-5 TRBV6-5 TGTGCCAGCAGTTTTGGCCAGGGACCCCAGCATTTT CASSFGQGPQHF
- - TRBJ1-1 TRBV6-9 TGTGCCAGCAGTTACTGGGAAGCTGAAGCTTTCTTT CASSYWEAEAFF
- - TRBJ1-6 TRBV5-6 TGTGCCAGCAGCTTGGACAGGCGGATCTATAATTCACCCCTCCACTTT CASSLDRRIYNSPLHF
- - TRBJ2-7 TRBV9 TGTGCCAGCAGCCCCAAAGGACGGAACTACGAGCAGTACTTC CASSPKGRNYEQYF
few TRBD2 TRBJ2-3 TRBV29-1 TGCAGCGTACGTCCGGGACTAGCGCCAGATACGCAGTATTTT CSVRPGLAPDTQYF
- - TRBJ1-5 TRBV2 TGTGCCACCTCCGGGGAAGGGAATCAGCCCCAGCATTTT CATSGEGNQPQHF
- - TRBJ1-2 TRBV18 TGTGCCAGCTCACCTCGGGGTACAGGGAACTATGGCTACACCTTC CASSPRGTGNYGYTF